This passage covers 8 T cell receptor beta chains from one sample sequenced in a study of blood T cell repertoires in COVID-19. The data were produced by immunoSEQ multiplex PCR, yet TCRdb's version contains in-frame clones alone and is incomplete. The sample yields 250,000 to 350,000 clones, about 85% seen once. Input material: PBMCs or T cells enriched from blood (not recorded which). The source of these receptors is a young woman who had recovered from COVID-19.

This chain uses TRBV7-2 with TRBJ1-6, with D possibly being TRBD1 (6 bases). The CDR3 has 17 amino acids. Germline lookup yields CDR1 SGHTA and CDR2 FQGNSA. The V end was cut by 5 bases, the J end by 0 bases, with 14 bases between. CDR3 in amino acids: CASSGQGKSSYNSPLHF. The CDR3 DNA sequence: TGTGCCAGCAGCGGCCAGGGGAAAAGCTCCTATAATTCACCCCTCCACTTT.

The gene calls are TRBV2 and TRBJ1-2, with TRBD1 as a possible D gene (6 bases). The CDR3 has 15 residues. CDR1 and CDR2 (germline): SNHLY, FYNNEI. CDR3 in DNA: TGTGCACACAGCGCCTTAAAAACAGGGTATGATGGCTACACCTTC. It encodes CAHSALKTGYDGYTF.

This rearrangement joins TRBV5-1 to TRBJ2-3, with 13 bases aligning to TRBD2. The CDR3 runs 17 residues. The trim removed 4 bases at V and 6 bases at J, leaving 11 bases unmatched. The V gene's germline CDR1 is SGHRS and CDR2 YFSETQ. The CDR3 here is CASSPRLAGGYLDTQYF. The CDR3 nucleotides are TGCGCCAGCAGCCCTAGACTAGCGGGGGGCTACTTGGATACGCAGTATTTT.

The chain has TRBV19 and TRBJ1-5, with D perhaps TRBD1 (6 bases). The CDR3 extends over 14 amino acids. V lost 2 bases to trimming and J lost 6 bases, with 11 bases between them. Germline V gene lookup returns CDR1 LNHDA and CDR2 SQIVND (reference sequence). The CDR3 protein is CASSIRQVGQPQHF. Written as DNA, the CDR3 is TGTGCCAGTAGTATACGACAGGTCGGTCAGCCCCAGCATTTT.

The chain recombines TRBV14 with TRBJ1-3; weak D call: TRBD1 (6 bases). Trimming shortened V by 5 bases and J by 2 bases, and 10 bases separated the two germline ends. There are 14 residues in the CDR3. Looked up from germline, CDR1 is SGHDN and CDR2 is FVKESK. The CDR3 reads CASSNTGPGNTIYF. CDR3 coding DNA: TGTGCCAGCAGCAACACAGGGCCTGGAAACACCATATATTTT.

This chain joins TRBV5-1 and TRBJ1-2, with D possibly matching TRBD1 (5 bases). CDR3 length: 14 amino acids. Germline V lookup: CDR1 SGHRS, CDR2 YFSETQ. V was pared by 5 bases and J by 1 base, with 12 bases between. The CDR3 is CASRQDTLNYGYTF. As DNA, the CDR3 is TGCGCCAGCAGACAGGACACCCTTAACTATGGCTACACCTTC.

The chain links TRBV3-1 (or the pseudogene TRBV3-2) to TRBJ2-7; D uncertain. Trimming stripped 1 base from V and 5 bases from J, with 6 bases between. The CDR3 loop spans 12 amino acids. Germline lookup yields CDR1 LGHDT and CDR2 YNNKEL (reference sequence). CDR3 bases: TGTGCCAGCAGCCAAGTTTGGCACGAGCAGTACTTC. Amino acid sequence: CASSQVWHEQYF.

The chain couples TRBV5-4 to TRBJ2-5, with a weak D call TRBD2 (6 bases). Germline loops: CDR1 SGHNT, CDR2 YYREEE (reference sequence). The CDR3 covers 15 residues. Trimming took 4 bases from V and 4 from J, leaving 17 bases between them. For the CDR3, the DNA is TGTGCCAGCAGCCCGAGCGTCGGGGGAGGAGAGACCCAGTACTTC. It specifies CASSPSVGGGETQYF.